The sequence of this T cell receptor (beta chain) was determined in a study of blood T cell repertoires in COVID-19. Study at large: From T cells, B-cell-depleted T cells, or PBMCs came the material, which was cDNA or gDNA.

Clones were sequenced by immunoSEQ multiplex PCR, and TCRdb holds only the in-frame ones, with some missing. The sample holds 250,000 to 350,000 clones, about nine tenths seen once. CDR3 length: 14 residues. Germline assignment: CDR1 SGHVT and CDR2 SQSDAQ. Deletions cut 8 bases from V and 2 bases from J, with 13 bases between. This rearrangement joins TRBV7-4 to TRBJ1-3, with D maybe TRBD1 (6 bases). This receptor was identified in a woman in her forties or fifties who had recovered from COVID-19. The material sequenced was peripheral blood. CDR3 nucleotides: TGTGCCAGCCCTCCAGGGGTAACTGGAAACACCATATATTTT. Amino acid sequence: CASPPGVTGNTIYF.